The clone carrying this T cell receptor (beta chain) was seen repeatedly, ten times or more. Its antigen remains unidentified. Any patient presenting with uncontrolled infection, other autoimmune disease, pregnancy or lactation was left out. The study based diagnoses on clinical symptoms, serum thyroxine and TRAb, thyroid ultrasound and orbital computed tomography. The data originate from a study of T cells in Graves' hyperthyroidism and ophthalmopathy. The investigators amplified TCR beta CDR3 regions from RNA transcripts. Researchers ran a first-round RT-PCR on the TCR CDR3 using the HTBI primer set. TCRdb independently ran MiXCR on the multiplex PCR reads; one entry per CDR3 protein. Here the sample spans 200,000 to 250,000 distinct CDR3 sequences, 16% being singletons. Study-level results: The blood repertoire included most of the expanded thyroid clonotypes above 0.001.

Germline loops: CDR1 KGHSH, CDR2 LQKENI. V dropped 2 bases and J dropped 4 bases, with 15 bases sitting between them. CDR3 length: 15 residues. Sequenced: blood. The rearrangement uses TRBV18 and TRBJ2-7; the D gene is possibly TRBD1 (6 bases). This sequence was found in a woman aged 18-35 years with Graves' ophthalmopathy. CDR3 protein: CASSPSTGLSYEQYF. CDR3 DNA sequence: TGTGCCAGCTCACCAAGCACAGGGCTTTCGTACGAGCAGTACTTC.